Each of the 10 T cell receptor beta chains below was sequenced from the same sample in a study of T cells in Graves' hyperthyroidism and ophthalmopathy. The CDR3 regions of TCR beta were amplified from RNA transcripts. During a first-round RT-PCR of the TCR CDR3, the HTBI primer set was used. TCRdb redid the calling of the multiplex PCR reads with MiXCR, one entry per CDR3 protein. The sample has under 65,000 distinct CDR3 sequences; around 50% are singletons. Specimen: blood. All receptors derive from a woman aged 55-69 years with Graves' ophthalmopathy.

This clonotype was observed many times. This chain links TRBV4-3 with TRBJ1-2; D unresolved. CDR3 length: 14 residues. Trimming took 3 bases from V and 4 from J, leaving 12 bases between them. Germline V gene lookup returns CDR1 LGHNA and CDR2 YSLEER. The CDR3 loop is CASSHGGSVYGYTF. The CDR3 DNA follows: TGCGCCAGCAGCCACGGCGGCAGTGTCTATGGCTACACCTTC.

The gene calls are TRBV11-2 and TRBJ1-2; a possible D gene is TRBD1 (5 bases). There are 11 residues in the CDR3. The germline V gene has CDR1 SGHAT and CDR2 FQNNGV. Trimming cost V 0 bases and J 12 bases, with 8 bases left between them. The CDR3 sequence: CASSLDWGNTF. The CDR3 DNA is TGTGCCAGCAGCTTAGATTGGGGGAACACCTTC. The full variable domain, its missing parts supplied by reference TRBV11-2 and TRBJ1-2, is EAGVAQSPRYKIIEKRQSVAFWCNPISGHATLYWYQQILGQGPKLLIQFQNNGVVDDSQLPKDRFSAERLKGVDSTLKIQPAKLEDSAVYLCASSLDWGNTFGSGTRLTVV.

This clonotype came up many times. V and J are TRBV4-3 and TRBJ1-5; D not resolved. Germline CDR1 is LGHNA and CDR2 is YSLEER. The CDR3 is 14 amino acids. The V and J ends lost 1 base and 3 bases respectively, with 7 bases between them. CDR3 nucleotide sequence: TGCGCCAGCAGCCAAGTAGGTTACAATCAGCCCCAGCATTTT. Translating it yields CASSQVGYNQPQHF.

A remark on this clonotype: One end of the junction is discordant with germline, which a read error may explain. The rearrangement links TRBV20-1 to TRBJ2-5; no clear D gene. The CDR3 loop spans 14 amino acids. Germline V gene data show CDR1 as DFQATT and CDR2 as SNEGSKA (reference sequence). The CDR3 protein is CSAIRVGYQETQYF. CDR3 DNA sequence: TGTAGTGCCATCCGGGTTGGGTACCAAGAGACCCAGTACTTC.

This clonotype was recorded many times. The CDR3 DNA reads TGTGCCAGCAGCCCCGACACAGATACGCAGTATTTT. Protein product: CASSPDTDTQYF. V usage is TRBV5-6 and J usage is TRBJ2-3; the D is unclear. Trimming left V 4 bases short and J 2 bases short, with 5 bases between. The CDR3 runs to 12 residues. CDR1 and CDR2 from the germline V gene are SGHDT and YYEEEE.

The chain carries TRBV29-1 and TRBJ2-7; D is undetermined. There are 14 residues in the CDR3. V shed 4 bases and J shed 4 bases, with 17 bases lying between them. CDR1 is SQVTM, CDR2 ANQGSEA, per germline. For the CDR3, the DNA is TGCAGCGTTGGTCCCAGGCTCGGTGAATACGAGCAGTACTTC. As protein: CSVGPRLGEYEQYF.

This chain joins TRBV9 and TRBJ2-3; 11 bases agree with TRBD1. CDR1 SGDLS and CDR2 YYNGEE come from the germline V gene. J was trimmed by 11 bases and V by 0 bases; bases with no gene match: 14. The CDR3 consists of 17 residues. The CDR3 here is CASSVAPRTGGYNEQYF. The CDR3 nucleotides read TGTGCCAGCAGCGTAGCGCCCCGGACAGGGGGCTACAATGAGCAGTATTTT.

The table lists this clonotype with many counts. The chain uses TRBV5-4 and TRBJ2-1, with 10 positions matching TRBD2. The CDR3 covers 20 residues. The ends lost 4 bases at V and 0 bases at J; junction bases unmatched: 16. Germline V gene sequence: CDR1 SGHNT, CDR2 YYREEE (reference sequence). CDR3 DNA sequence: TGTGCCAGCAGCCTCACAGTCGGACTAGCGGACATAAACTCCTACAATGAGCAGTTCTTC. Translation: CASSLTVGLADINSYNEQFF.

Many counts were recorded for this clonotype. The chain employs TRBV19 and TRBJ2-3; no definite D call. Per germline, CDR1 LNHDA and CDR2 SQIVND (reference sequence). CDR3 length equals 15 residues. V shed 6 bases and J shed 3 bases, with 16 bases lying between them. The CDR3 bases are TGTGCCAGTAGCCCAACGGGTTGGGGAACAGATACGCAGTATTTT. It specifies CASSPTGWGTDTQYF.

The table lists this clonotype with many counts. This chain uses TRBV6-1 with TRBJ1-1; D may be TRBD1 (6 bases). V shed 6 bases and J shed 0 bases, with 14 bases lying between them. The CDR3 runs to 15 residues. The germline V gene encodes CDR1 MNHNS and CDR2 SASEGT. The CDR3 DNA reads TGTGCCAGCAGGGCCGGCAGGGGCATGAACACTGAAGCTTTCTTT. Translating it yields CASRAGRGMNTEAFF.